Described below is a single T cell receptor (beta chain) sequence and its context. These data belong to a study of blood T cell repertoires in COVID-19. In the study overall: The United States, Italy and Spain provided the acute and convalescent COVID-19 samples.

CDR1 is SQVTM, CDR2 ANQGSEA, per germline. This CDR3 is built from 16 residues. V was cut by 1 base and J by 0 bases, with 10 bases left in between. Per the original methods: Reference gene primer amplification in the assay estimated nucleated cell counts. Generated by immunoSEQ multiplex PCR, the TCRdb table keeps only in-frame clones and is missing some. That table is the source of V, J and clone size, and D and trimming were worked out from the DNA. The table records about 350,000 clones, about 87% of them present only once. The clonotype was recovered from a woman in her fifties or sixties with COVID-19, enrolled during active disease. V usage is TRBV29-1 and J usage is TRBJ2-6, with a possible D match to TRBD1 (5 bases). Sequenced sample: peripheral blood. The chain's CDR3 is CSVEAREDSGANVLTF. The CDR3 DNA follows: TGCAGCGTTGAAGCCAGGGAAGACTCTGGGGCCAACGTCCTGACTTTC.